These T cell receptor beta chains were read from a single sample in a study of shared clonotypes between healthy human individuals. Measured with immunoSEQ multiplex PCR; TCRdb has only the in-frame clones, and not every one. In the table there are roughly 320,000 clones, roughly 84% of which are singletons. The sample comprised memory CD8+ T cells sorted from blood. All receptors derive from a man aged 18 to 29 in good health. The CDR3 runs from the conserved cysteine through the conserved F or W. A D gene is named only where the DNA matches it firmly. Only some rows state a clone size, as once, few, many or a class for expanded clones.

TRBV7-6	TRBJ2-5	NA	NA	CASSLEAGAGETQYF	TGTGCCAGCAGCCTAGAAGCAGGGGCAGGGGAGACCCAGTACTTC
TRBV27	TRBJ2-1	NA	TRBD2	CASSFVASGNNEQFF	TGTGCCAGCAGTTTTGTTGCTAGCGGCAACAATGAGCAGTTCTTC
TRBV7-9	TRBJ1-4	few	NA	CASSSEGENYEKLFF	TGTGCCAGCAGCTCCGAGGGGGAGAATTATGAAAAACTGTTTTTT
TRBV13	TRBJ1-1	NA	NA	CASSLPSMNTEAFF	TGTGCCAGCAGCCTTCCCTCAATGAACACTGAAGCTTTCTTT
TRBV30	TRBJ2-2	NA	NA	CAWSVDNTGELFF	TGTGCCTGGAGTGTAGATAACACCGGGGAGCTGTTTTTT
TRBV7-9	TRBJ2-4	NA	NA	CASSEPLPENIQYF	TGTGCCAGCAGCGAACCCCTACCCGAAAACATTCAGTACTTC
TRBV29-1	TRBJ2-3	NA	TRBD2	CSVPAGVGDTQYF	TGCAGCGTTCCTGCGGGAGTGGGTGATACGCAGTATTTT
TRBV7-9	TRBJ1-2	NA	TRBD1	CASSLDRGTVDYGYTF	TGTGCCAGCAGCTTAGATCGGGGGACAGTAGACTATGGCTACACCTTC
TRBV30	TRBJ2-7	NA	TRBD1	CAWSDGTVEQYF	TGTGCCTGGAGTGACGGGACAGTTGAGCAGTACTTC
TRBV27	TRBJ2-2	NA	NA	CATMLDTGELFF	TGTGCCACCATGTTGGACACCGGGGAGCTGTTTTTT
TRBV9	TRBJ2-1	NA	TRBD2	CASSHPSGPRPNEQFF	TGTGCCAGCAGCCACCCTAGCGGCCCCCGTCCCAATGAGCAGTTCTTC
TRBV6-5	TRBJ2-7	NA	TRBD2	CASVPRGDPGEQYF	TGTGCCAGTGTCCCTCGGGGGGATCCGGGAGAGCAGTACTTC
TRBV7-4	TRBJ2-1	NA	NA	CASSLGYGDEQFF	TGTGCCAGCAGCCTTGGCTATGGTGATGAGCAGTTCTTC
TRBV30	TRBJ2-1	once	NA	CAWTSDTFKNYNEQFF	TGTGCCTGGACAAGTGACACCTTTAAGAATTACAATGAGCAGTTCTTC
TRBV29-1	TRBJ1-2	NA	NA	CSVEDKGGDGYTF	TGCAGCGTTGAAGATAAGGGTGGTGACGGCTACACCTTC
TRBV6-6	TRBJ2-2	NA	NA	CASSFATANTGELFF	TGTGCCAGCAGCTTTGCGACGGCGAACACCGGGGAGCTGTTTTTT